One sample yielded the 32 T cell receptor beta chains listed below, sequenced in a study of T cell changes during pregnancy in multiple sclerosis. Data came from immunoSEQ multiplex PCR; TCRdb stores just in-frame clones and leaves some out. The sample consists of about 60,000 clones, about nine tenths of them appearing once. The source material was CD4+ T cells from peripheral blood mononuclear cells, sampled in the first trimester of pregnancy. The origin of the receptors is a female donor with multiple sclerosis, enrolled in a pregnancy study.

The chain uses TRBV2 and TRBJ2-2; D is possibly TRBD2 (6 bases). V gave up 7 bases and J gave up 2 bases, with 14 bases separating them. Germline V gene sequence: CDR1 SNHLY, CDR2 FYNNEI. The CDR3 loop spans 15 amino acids. CDR3 residues: CASNGHGRNTGELFF. The DNA of the CDR3 is TGTGCCAGCAATGGACACGGGAGAAACACCGGGGAGCTGTTTTTT.

The CDR3, as DNA: TGTGCCAGCAGCCAGGGGGAGACCCAGTACTTC. Translating gives CASSQGETQYF. This chain links TRBV11-2 with TRBJ2-5; D may be TRBD1 (6 bases). CDR3 length equals 11 residues. Germline V lookup: CDR1 SGHAT, CDR2 FQNNGV. The ends were cut back, 5 bases at V and 5 bases at J, with 6 bases in the middle.

The chain uses TRBV5-1 and TRBJ1-2; 7 nucleotides match TRBD1. This CDR3 has 14 residues. Per the germline V gene, CDR1 is SGHRS and CDR2 is YFSETQ. V trimming: 3 bases; J trimming: 4 bases; junction bases outside the gene matches: 6. The CDR3, as DNA: TGCGCCAGCAGCTCCATTCCAGGGGGCTATGGCTACACCTTC. Protein: CASSSIPGGYGYTF.

The CDR3 DNA reads TGTGCCAGCTCACCACCGCGGAGACAGGGGAAAGAGACCCAGTACTTC. Amino acids: CASSPPRRQGKETQYF. The genes are TRBV18 and TRBJ2-5; the match to TRBD1 covers 8 bases. Germline CDR1 KGHSH, CDR2 LQKENI. The CDR3 spans 16 residues. The V gene end was trimmed by 0 bases and the J gene end by 3 bases; junction bases not matched to a gene: 6.

The CDR3 sequence is CASSLGRDRVYNEQFF. The CDR3, as DNA: TGTGCCAGCAGCTTGGGCCGGGACAGAGTCTACAATGAGCAGTTCTTC. The chain employs TRBV7-6 and TRBJ2-1; TRBD1 agrees at 7 bases. V trimming: 3 bases; J trimming: 3 bases; junction bases outside the gene matches: 8. The germline gives CDR1 SGHVS, CDR2 FNYEAQ. The CDR3 runs to 16 residues.

The genes are TRBV19 and TRBJ1-1, with 7 nucleotides matching TRBD1. Per germline, CDR1 LNHDA and CDR2 SQIVND (reference sequence). CDR3 length: 14 amino acids. The junction had 6 bases not matched to a gene; V was cut back by 4 bases and J by 4 bases. The CDR3: CASSTQGSGTEAFF. As DNA, the CDR3 is TGTGCCAGTAGTACACAGGGGAGCGGCACTGAAGCTTTCTTT.

The V and J genes are TRBV11-2 and TRBJ2-7, with D possibly matching TRBD2 (6 bases). The V end was cut by 5 bases, the J end by 4 bases, with 15 bases between. The germline V gene encodes CDR1 SGHAT and CDR2 FQNNGV. The CDR3 has 14 residues. CDR3 protein: CASSIFPGEYEQYF. DNA for the CDR3: TGTGCCAGCAGCATATTCCCGGGGGAATACGAGCAGTACTTC.

The chain links TRBV27 to TRBJ2-7; no clear D. The V and J ends lost 3 bases and 6 bases respectively, with 12 bases between them. The CDR3 sequence is 13 residues long. Per the germline V gene, CDR1 is MNHEY and CDR2 is SMNVEV (reference sequence). CDR3 sequence: CASSFLGQAEQYF. The CDR3 DNA reads as TGTGCCAGCAGTTTTCTGGGCCAGGCCGAGCAGTACTTC.

The J gene is TRBJ2-5, the V gene TRBV5-7; 7 bases agree with TRBD1. TRBV5-7 counts as an open reading frame of uncertain function. CDR3 size: 18 residues. Losses at the gene ends were 3 bases for V and 2 bases for J; bases not matched to a gene: 16. CDR3 in amino acids: CASSSKTKKGQPQETQYF. The CDR3 DNA is TGTGCCAGCAGCTCCAAAACGAAGAAGGGACAGCCGCAAGAGACCCAGTACTTC.

This chain joins TRBV7-2 and TRBJ2-1, with D maybe TRBD2 (6 bases). Trimming removed 2 bases at V and 7 bases at J, with 15 bases between. Germline V lookup: CDR1 SGHTA, CDR2 FQGNSA. The CDR3 runs 15 residues. CDR3 amino acids: CASSLFWDSRNEQFF. The CDR3 DNA follows: TGTGCCAGCAGCTTATTTTGGGACTCCCGTAATGAGCAGTTCTTC.

The rearrangement joins TRBV2 to TRBJ2-5; possible D gene TRBD2, 6 bases. This CDR3 has 15 amino acids. CDR1 and CDR2 (germline): SNHLY, FYNNEI. Trimming removed 7 bases from V and 1 base from J, with 16 bases in between. The CDR3 DNA follows: TGTGCCAGCACTGAGACTAGATTGGCCCAAGAGACCCAGTACTTC. This encodes CASTETRLAQETQYF.

This clone was seen only once. The chain couples TRBV4-1 to TRBJ1-5; the D gene is possibly TRBD1 (6 bases). V was shortened by 4 bases and J by 4 bases, with 17 bases between the two germline ends. CDR1 and CDR2 from the germline V gene are MGHRA and YSYEKL. The CDR3 runs 16 residues. CDR3: CASSRSADRTNQPQHF. CDR3 nucleotides: TGCGCCAGCAGCCGATCAGCTGACAGGACGAATCAGCCCCAGCATTTT.

The CDR3 loop reads CASSLDRGSYEQYF. CDR3 bases: TGCGCCAGCAGTCTGGACAGGGGTTCCTACGAGCAGTACTTC. This chain joins TRBV4-1 and TRBJ2-7; 9 bases line up with TRBD1. V lost 6 bases to trimming and J lost 1 base; unmatched junction nucleotides: 4. The CDR3 is 14 residues long. The V gene's germline CDR1 is MGHRA and CDR2 YSYEKL.

In the case of this clone: At one boundary the junction diverges from the germline segment, which might be a read error. The genes are TRBV6-6 and TRBJ2-5; no definite D call. Germline CDR1 and CDR2: MNHNY and SVGAGI (reference sequence). The CDR3 length is 12 residues. CDR3 in amino acids: CASSFGGEPQYF. The CDR3 DNA follows: TGTGCCAGCAGTTTCGGCGGAGAGCCCCAGTACTTC.

This chain uses TRBV27 with TRBJ2-1, with a tentative D call TRBD1 (6 bases). Germline V gene sequence: CDR1 MNHEY, CDR2 SMNVEV (reference sequence). The V end was cut by 2 bases, the J end by 1 base, with 12 bases between. The CDR3 consists of 16 residues. The CDR3 DNA sequence: TGTGCCAGCAGTTTACAGGGGCTCCCGTCCTACAATGAGCAGTTCTTC. Encoded protein: CASSLQGLPSYNEQFF.

The chain couples TRBV7-9 to TRBJ2-7; the match to TRBD1 covers 7 bases. V shed 2 bases and J 0 bases; nucleotides not matched to a gene: 4. Germline CDR1 reads SEHNR; CDR2 reads FQNEAQ (reference sequence). The CDR3 extends over 15 amino acids. The CDR3 here is CASSLRDSSSYEQYF. In nucleotides, the CDR3 is TGTGCCAGCAGCTTACGGGACAGTAGCTCCTACGAGCAGTACTTC.

The J gene is TRBJ1-1, the V gene TRBV7-3; TRBD1 is a possible D gene (6 bases). This CDR3 has 14 residues. The germline V gene encodes CDR1 SGHTA and CDR2 FQGTGA. Trimming took 5 bases from V and 0 from J, leaving 10 bases between them. In DNA, the CDR3 is TGTGCCAGCAGCCTTGGACAGCTGAACACTGAAGCTTTCTTT. Protein: CASSLGQLNTEAFF. The whole variable domain, filled in from reference TRBV7-3 and TRBJ1-1, reads GAGVSQTPSNKVTEKGKYVELRCDPISGHTALYWYRQSLGQGPEFLIYFQGTGAADDSGLPNDRFFAVRPEGSVSTLKIQRTERGDSAVYLCASSLGQLNTEAFFGQGTRLTVV.

V usage is TRBV7-2 and J usage is TRBJ1-2, with a possible D match to TRBD1 (5 bases). The germline V gene encodes CDR1 SGHTA and CDR2 FQGNSA. The CDR3 is made up of 15 amino acids. V shed 0 bases and J shed 4 bases, with 12 bases lying between them. The CDR3: CASSLALGGIYGYTF. CDR3 coding DNA: TGTGCCAGCAGCTTAGCGCTGGGGGGAATCTATGGCTACACCTTC.

This chain joins TRBV6-5 and TRBJ1-2; the D gene is possibly TRBD1 (6 bases). V was trimmed by 4 bases and J by 6 bases, leaving 21 bases between them. From germline, CDR1 is MNHEY and CDR2 SVGAGI. This CDR3 has 16 amino acids. This CDR3 is CASSSLLLGTIHGYTF. Here the CDR3 DNA reads TGTGCCAGCAGTTCCCTCCTACTCGGGACAATCCATGGCTACACCTTC.

V and J are TRBV19 and TRBJ1-1; the D gene is possibly TRBD1 (5 bases). The V end lost 2 bases, the J end lost 7 bases, and 11 bases lay between the germline ends. The length of the CDR3 is 13 residues. The germline V gene has CDR1 LNHDA and CDR2 SQIVND (reference sequence). In DNA, the CDR3 is TGTGCCAGTAGTATAAAACCAGGACATGAAGCTTTCTTT. Protein sequence: CASSIKPGHEAFF.

The chain is built from TRBV10-3 and TRBJ2-7; 10 nucleotides match TRBD1. Per germline, CDR1 ENHRY and CDR2 SYGVKD. The CDR3 is 15 residues long. The ends lost 2 bases at V and 5 bases at J; junction bases unmatched: 6. DNA for the CDR3: TGTGCCATCAGTGAGCCGGACAGGGGGTACGACGAGCAGTACTTC. It encodes CAISEPDRGYDEQYF.

The chain recombines TRBV2 with TRBJ2-7, with unresolved D. Trimming pared 5 bases from V and 2 bases from J, leaving 4 bases between. CDR3 length: 11 residues. Germline CDR1 reads SNHLY; CDR2 reads FYNNEI. This CDR3 reads CASSLPYEQYF. CDR3 DNA: TGTGCCAGCAGTCTACCCTACGAGCAGTACTTC.

The chain employs TRBV6-5 and TRBJ2-1, with TRBD2 matching 8 bases. Germline V lookup: CDR1 MNHEY, CDR2 SVGAGI. V lost 6 bases to trimming and J lost 6 bases; unmatched junction nucleotides: 7. The CDR3 has 14 amino acids. The CDR3 spells CASSTGGPLNEQFF. The CDR3 nucleotides read TGTGCCAGCAGCACGGGGGGGCCTCTCAATGAGCAGTTCTTC.

The chain employs TRBV4-2 and TRBJ2-7, with 8 bases identical to TRBD2. Trimming cost V 4 bases and J 0 bases; bases outside gene matches: 5. Germline CDR1 is LGHNA and CDR2 is YNFKEQ. CDR3 length: 15 residues. CDR3 in amino acids: CASSRPGTSSYEQYF. CDR3 DNA sequence: TGTGCCAGCAGCCGCCCCGGGACTAGCTCCTACGAGCAGTACTTC.

The rearrangement uses TRBV18 and TRBJ1-5; the D is unclear. Germline V CDR1 and CDR2: KGHSH, LQKENI. This CDR3 is 15 amino acids long. Deletions cut 2 bases from V and 2 bases from J, with 10 bases between. CDR3 residues: CASSPGEWGNQPQHF. The CDR3 coding sequence is TGTGCCAGCTCACCAGGGGAGTGGGGCAATCAGCCCCAGCATTTT.

The chain joins TRBV18 to TRBJ2-2; D uncertain. In germline, CDR1 is KGHSH, CDR2 LQKENI. This CDR3 comprises 15 residues. V dropped 0 bases and J dropped 7 bases, with 12 bases sitting between them. CDR3 sequence (DNA): TGTGCCAGCTCACCACCGAGGTCAACGGGCGGGGAGCTGTTTTTT. Its protein product is CASSPPRSTGGELFF.

The V gene is TRBV5-5, the J gene TRBJ2-7; D is ambiguous. Germline V gene sequence: CDR1 SGHKS, CDR2 YYEKEE (reference sequence). V gave up 0 bases and J gave up 1 base, with 8 bases separating them. The CDR3 is made up of 14 amino acids. Here the CDR3 DNA reads TGTGCCAGCAGCTTGGTGCGGAGTTCCTACGAGCAGTACTTC. It translates to CASSLVRSSYEQYF.

This clone appeared a few times. The chain has TRBV6-1 and TRBJ1-3; D ambiguous. The CDR3 is 15 residues long. Per germline, CDR1 MNHNS and CDR2 SASEGT. Trimming took 2 bases from V and 11 from J, leaving 19 bases between them. The CDR3 nucleotides read TGTGCCAGCAGTGAAAGCGGGTTCGTGGGGTCGGCCATATATTTT. Translated, it gives CASSESGFVGSAIYF.

In this sample, this clone is medium-sized (0.01 to 0.1%). The chain is built from TRBV2 and TRBJ2-7; the match to TRBD2 covers 14 bases. V trimming: 4 bases; J trimming: 9 bases; junction bases outside the gene matches: 5. Germline-derived CDR1 and CDR2 are SNHLY and FYNNEI. The length of the CDR3 is 14 residues. The DNA for the CDR3 is TGTGCCAGCAGTGCGACTAGCGGGGGGGCGGGGCAGTACTTC. Amino acids: CASSATSGGAGQYF.

CDR3: CASGLTGVGYGYTF. In DNA, the CDR3 is TGCGCCAGCGGATTGACAGGGGTTGGCTATGGCTACACCTTC. The rearrangement links TRBV10-2 to TRBJ1-2; 8 positions agree with TRBD1. Unmatched junction bases numbered 9, after V lost 8 bases and J lost 4 bases. Germline assignment: CDR1 WSHSY and CDR2 SAAADI. The CDR3 contains 14 residues.

The CDR3 DNA is TGTGCCAGCAGCTTCTCTTTACTGGAGAAAGAGACCCAGTACTTC. Residues: CASSFSLLEKETQYF. This chain joins TRBV5-4 and TRBJ2-5; D call uncertain. The CDR3 has 15 amino acids. V was pared by 2 bases and J by 3 bases, with 14 bases between. The germline gives CDR1 SGHNT, CDR2 YYREEE (reference sequence).

The chain joins TRBV6-5 to TRBJ2-5; D not certain. V was clipped by 6 bases and J by 5 bases, with 13 bases between them. Looked up from germline, CDR1 is MNHEY and CDR2 is SVGAGI. The CDR3 runs 13 residues. Written as DNA, the CDR3 is TGTGCCAGCAGAAACAGCTTTCTCGAGACCCAGTACTTC. This translates into CASRNSFLETQYF.